This TCR beta chain came from a study of identical twins. Study-level points and caveats: Because invariant MAIT and iNKT cells could be present, zero-insertion analyses could be partly confounded. Monozygotic twins shared more out-of-frame TCR alpha than recombination models predicted.

This clonotype has a count of ten or more. Its specificity is unknown. Germline V gene sequence: CDR1 SGHRS, CDR2 YFSETQ. V was trimmed by 5 bases and J by 1 base, leaving 9 bases between them. This CDR3 contains 13 residues. Each cDNA held unique molecular identifiers, and template switching gave it a universal primer site. MiXCR was run by TCRdb on the 5' RACE reads, yielding one entry per CDR3 protein. Of some 330,000 distinct CDR3 sequences listed, around 9% are singletons. This rearrangement joins TRBV5-1 to TRBJ1-1, with D hard to call. Sequencing was carried out using naive T cells sorted from blood. The sequence was collected from a woman aged 50 to 60 in good health. The CDR3 bases are TGCGCCAGCAGTTCATTCAAGAACACTGAAGCTTTCTTT. It yields the protein CASSSFKNTEAFF.